This TCR beta chain was recovered during a study of read filtering for tumor transcriptome and immune sequencing. The overall study: The cohort had some 16 men and more than 13 women aged about 40 to 90, mean roughly 71 years. 8 or 9 patients were R-ISS I, some 16 were R-ISS II, 7 were R-ISS III. Whole-study results and caveats: Even smaller IR-seq throughput identified most shared clonotypes. This fraction held mixed bone marrow immune cells after CD138-negative sorting.

This library used 300 to 450 ng RNA and molecular barcoded adaptors spanning alpha/delta and beta/gamma chains. TCRdb reprocessed the reads via MiXCR and lists one record per CDR3 protein. The sample has about 61,000 distinct CDR3 sequences; about 21% are singletons. The CDR3 is 14 residues long. V lost 5 bases to trimming and J lost 6 bases; unmatched junction nucleotides: 3. Germline V CDR1 and CDR2: LNHDA, SQIVND (reference sequence). Regarding this clonotype: The antigen is undetermined.

The receptor's source is a donor aged 40 or over with multiple myeloma. The chain recombines TRBV19 with TRBJ2-2, with 10 positions matching TRBD2. Sequencing was performed on a population of CD138-negative cells sorted from bone marrow. CDR3 sequence reads: CASSPLAGAGELFF. In DNA form, the CDR3 reads TGTGCCAGTAGTCCCCTAGCGGGGGCCGGGGAGCTGTTTTTT. The whole variable domain, remainder taken from reference TRBV19 and TRBJ2-2, is DGGITQSPKYLFRKEGQNVTLSCEQNLNHDAMYWYRQDPGQGLRLIYYSQIVNDFQKGDIAEGYSVSREKKESFPLTVTSAQKNPTAFYLCASSPLAGAGELFFGEGSRLTVL.